This T cell receptor beta chain came from a study of blood T cells in healthy people across ages. Background on the study: Capture via template switching afforded approximately one barcoded beta molecule per two T cells.

A few counts support this clonotype. Its antigen remains unidentified. Overall study findings and caveats: Estimates of total diversity, which came from one million sequenced T cells, were considered to be underestimates.

Donors gave about 9.3 milliliters of peripheral blood apiece. A second PCR, run for about 7 to 12 cycles, used a sample-barcoded 5' primer plus a J-beta primer mix. Every cDNA was tagged by a template-switch adaptor with 12 random nucleotides. TCRdb ran MiXCR on the 5' RACE reads and lists one entry per CDR3 protein. The table lists some 1.5 million distinct CDR3 sequences, 35% to 45% of them singletons. The specimen sequenced was blood. This receptor was identified in a young woman in good health.

This chain's CDR3 is CAISEPGGAHNEQFF. The CDR3 DNA sequence: TGTGCCATCAGTGAGCCAGGGGGGGCGCACAATGAGCAGTTCTTC. The gene calls are TRBV10-3 and TRBJ2-1; the D gene could be TRBD1 or TRBD2 (7 bases each). Germline V lookup: CDR1 ENHRY, CDR2 SYGVKD. Deletions cut 2 bases from V and 5 bases from J, with 13 bases between. The CDR3 length is 15 residues.